The T cell receptor beta chain described here comes from a study of T cell responses to AZD1222 COVID-19 vaccine. A note on this clone: Its cognate antigen is unknown.

Researchers grouped second doses given at about 4 or about 12 weeks into one pool. Germline values: CDR1 MNHEY, CDR2 SMNVEV (reference sequence). The germline V and J ends were trimmed by 5 bases and 4 bases, with 3 bases remaining between them. There are 11 residues in the CDR3. The study's findings and limits: Sampled repertoires all dated from after the peak T cell response. Donors were largely white British and mainly female; clonal diversity was possibly underestimated. Only a handful of individuals given AZD1222 were seropositive at baseline.

Libraries were prepared by immunoSEQ multiplex PCR; TCRdb keeps only in-frame clonotypes and omits some of them. The table lists 95,000 to 120,000 clones, roughly 88% of them singletons. The V gene is TRBV27, the J gene TRBJ2-1, with unresolved D. The sample was peripheral blood, taken 28 days after the second AZD1222 dose. The TCR comes from an adult who received the AZD1222 COVID-19 vaccine. The CDR3 region has the DNA TGTGCCAGCAGTGAGTACAATGAGCAGTTCTTC. It encodes CASSEYNEQFF.